The rows below give T cell receptor beta chains drawn from one sample of a study of T cell responses to AZD1222 COVID-19 vaccine. Profiled with immunoSEQ multiplex PCR; TCRdb holds only in-frame clones, not every one. This sample yields 95,000 to 150,000 clones, of which roughly 91% are seen a single time; 4.5% to 6% belongs to the top ten. The source material was peripheral blood, sampled 28 days after the second AZD1222 dose. These TCRs come from an adult who received the AZD1222 COVID-19 vaccine. The CDR3 runs from the conserved cysteine through the conserved F or W. D genes are given only for firm matches. Expanded clones get a size class; other rows say once, few or many, or leave the size out.

TRBJ2-4 | TRBV4-1 | - | - | TGCGCCAGCAGCCAAGACCAGCTAGCCAAAAACATTCAGTACTTC | CASSQDQLAKNIQYF
TRBJ2-1 | TRBV5-6 | - | - | TGTGCCAGCAGCTTTACAGGCTACAATGAGCAGTTCTTC | CASSFTGYNEQFF
TRBJ1-5 | TRBV7-2 | - | - | TGTGCCAGCAGCACTGGGGGGGGACTCAATCAGCCCCAGCATTTT | CASSTGGGLNQPQHF
TRBJ2-4 | TRBV6-1 | - | - | TGTGCCAGCAGTGAAGCGCTTCCCGGGTTCCGAAACATTCAGTACTTC | CASSEALPGFRNIQYF
TRBJ1-5 | TRBV7-8 | once | - | TGTGCCAGCAGCATAGAGGCAGGCAATCAGCCCCAGCATTTT | CASSIEAGNQPQHF
TRBJ1-2 | TRBV19 | once | TRBD1 | TGTGCCAGTTCATCTTCCGGGACAGGGGAATATTACTATGGCTACACCTTC | CASSSSGTGEYYYGYTF
TRBJ2-2 | TRBV12-1 | - | - | TGTGCCAGCACCCCGGGACTAGCGGGAACCGGGGAGCTGTTTTTT | CASTPGLAGTGELFF
TRBJ1-5 | TRBV27 | - | - | TGTGCCAGCAGCCGCGGATGGCCCACCTTGGATCAGCCCCAGCATTTT | CASSRGWPTLDQPQHF
TRBJ2-3 | TRBV29-1 | - | - | TGCAGCGTTGTAGGAACCGGGCCAGATACGCAGTATTTT | CSVVGTGPDTQYF
TRBJ1-5 | TRBV30 | - | TRBD1 | TGTGCCTGGGCCGACGGACAGGGCAATCAGCCCCAGCATTTT | CAWADGQGNQPQHF
TRBJ2-2 | TRBV10-3 | - | TRBD2 | TGTGCCATCAGTGAGTCCCTCGTGACTAGCGGGAGCGCGAACACCGGGGAGCTGTTTTTT | CAISESLVTSGSANTGELFF
TRBJ2-1 | TRBV3-1/TRBV3-2 | - | - | TGTGCCAGCAGCCAAGATGTAGTAACTTACAATGAGCAGTTCTTC | CASSQDVVTYNEQFF
TRBJ2-4 | TRBV23-1 | - | - | TGCGCCAGCAGAAGACCGCGTCGGGGTCTGAACATTCAGTACTTC | CASRRPRRGLNIQYF
TRBJ2-5 | TRBV19 | - | - | TGTGCCAGTAGTATAGTTGCGAGGGAGACCCAGTACTTC | CASSIVARETQYF